Detailed here is one T cell receptor beta chain. No antigen is known for it. V lost 2 bases, J lost 5 bases, and 15 bases lay in between. The CDR3 extends over 15 amino acids. Per germline, CDR1 SGHDN and CDR2 FVKESK. Quantitative molecular-barcoded 5'-RACE generated the TCR beta libraries. TCRdb reprocessed the 5' RACE reads with MiXCR, giving one entry per CDR3 protein. The sample has approximately 250,000 distinct CDR3 sequences; roughly 10% are singletons. The data are from a study of CD8 T cells in ankylosing spondylitis. Study observations and caveats: Several highly homologous variants made up a TCR beta motif, and this motif appeared characteristic of ankylosing spondylitis blood. Matched ankylosing spondylitis synovial fluid reportedly contained a significantly enriched population of disease-linked clones. Clones linked to the disease showed a CD8+ phenotype. They occurred at relatively low frequencies in peripheral blood.

The chain carries TRBV14 and TRBJ1-1, with D possibly being TRBD1 (5 bases). This sequence originates from a male donor with ankylosing spondylitis or in good health (not recorded which). The sample was blood, either unsorted or a sorted T cell fraction (not recorded which). This chain's CDR3 is CASSQLGVVRTEAFF. DNA of the CDR3: TGTGCCAGCAGCCAATTAGGGGTAGTACGGACTGAAGCTTTCTTT.